This T cell receptor (beta chain) comes out of a study of CD8+ T cells in alopecia areata. RNA extraction was followed by reverse transcription into cDNA, which acted as the sequencing template. Generated by immunoSEQ multiplex PCR, the TCRdb table keeps only in-frame clones and is missing some. The table has over 50,000 clones, roughly half seen once. Germline V lookup: CDR1 SGDLS, CDR2 YYNGEE. Trimming took 3 bases from V and 5 from J; bases not matched to a gene: 9. CDR3 length: 16 residues. As part of sample collection, lesional scalp punch biopsies and peripheral blood were taken from alopecia areata patients.

V and J are TRBV9 and TRBJ1-1; TRBD1 matches at 11 bases. This TCR derives from a human donor with alopecia areata. Sample: CD8+ T cells sorted from blood, taken at week 0. This CDR3 reads CASSAPRGTGGTEAFF. In DNA, the CDR3 is TGTGCCAGCAGCGCACCTCGAGGGACAGGGGGGACTGAAGCTTTCTTT.